This T cell receptor beta chain was sequenced for a study of shared clonotypes between healthy human individuals. TCRdb's copy holds only in-frame clones and misses some; the assay was immunoSEQ multiplex PCR. The sample lists nearly 1 million clones; more than 75% were seen once. Material for sequencing was memory CD4+ T cells sorted from blood. Specified subset: CD45RA-negative fraction. The receptor was isolated from a man between 18 and 35 years old in good health.

CDR3: CAWRTTGITEAFF. The CDR3 DNA reads TGTGCCTGGAGGACGACAGGGATCACTGAAGCTTTCTTT. The V and J genes are TRBV30 and TRBJ1-1; 7 bases are a match to TRBD1. Per germline, CDR1 GTSNPN and CDR2 SVGIG (reference sequence). The CDR3 is 13 residues long. Trimming took 3 bases from V and 4 from J; bases not matched to a gene: 5.